This TCR beta chain was retrieved from a study of control samples from healthy donors and cancer patients. Sequencing was performed with immunoSEQ multiplex PCR; in TCRdb, only in-frame clones are kept and a portion is missing. The sample has around 150,000 clones; 90% to 95% are singletons. With 6 bases removed from V and 8 bases from J, the gap between germline ends came to 16 bases. Germline V lookup: CDR1 MNHEY, CDR2 SVGAGI. The CDR3 is 13 amino acids. The sequencing sample was made of blood. The sequence derives from a woman between 40 and 50 years old in good health. The genes are TRBV6-5 and TRBJ1-1; possibly TRBD1 for D (5 bases). Here the CDR3 reads CASSMMGGGEAFF. CDR3 nucleotides: TGTGCCAGCAGCATGATGGGGGGAGGGGAAGCTTTCTTT.